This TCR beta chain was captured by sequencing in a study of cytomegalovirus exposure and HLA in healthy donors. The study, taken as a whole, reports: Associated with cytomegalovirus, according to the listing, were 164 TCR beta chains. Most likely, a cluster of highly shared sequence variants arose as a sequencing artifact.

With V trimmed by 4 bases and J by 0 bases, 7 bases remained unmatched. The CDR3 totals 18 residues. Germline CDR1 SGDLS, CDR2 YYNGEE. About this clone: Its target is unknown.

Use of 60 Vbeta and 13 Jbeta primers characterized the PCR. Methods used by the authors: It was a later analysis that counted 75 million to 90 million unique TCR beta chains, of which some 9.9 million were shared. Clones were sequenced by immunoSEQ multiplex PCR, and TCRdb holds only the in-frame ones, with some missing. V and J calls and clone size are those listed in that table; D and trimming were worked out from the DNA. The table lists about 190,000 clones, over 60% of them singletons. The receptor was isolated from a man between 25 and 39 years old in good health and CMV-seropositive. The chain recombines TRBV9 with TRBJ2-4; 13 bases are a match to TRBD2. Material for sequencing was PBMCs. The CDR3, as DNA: TGTGCCAGCAGCCCTCGGACTAGCGGGAGTCTAGCCAAAAACATTCAGTACTTC. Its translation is CASSPRTSGSLAKNIQYF.